This TCR beta chain was identified in a study of tumour-infiltrating T cells in Burkitt lymphoma. Study-wide background: Repertoire clonality predicted overall and progression-free survival.

The CDR3 is made up of 15 amino acids. CDR1 and CDR2 from the germline V gene are SEHNR and FQNEAQ (reference sequence). After removal of 5 bases from V and 2 bases from J, the junction contained 5 bases not matched to a gene. Measured with immunoSEQ multiplex PCR; TCRdb has only the in-frame clones, and not every one. The sample yields roughly 9,100 clones, around 62% seen once. This clone was counted a few times. The sequenced sample was tumor tissue. J is TRBJ2-2 and V is TRBV7-9; 7 nucleotides match TRBD2. This sequence originates from a human donor with diffuse large B-cell lymphoma. The CDR3 region is CASSPRGLNTGELFF. The CDR3 DNA is TGTGCCAGCAGCCCAAGGGGACTAAACACCGGGGAGCTGTTTTTT. Looking up the rest from reference TRBV7-9 and TRBJ2-2 gives the full variable domain: DTGVSQNPRHKITKRGQNVTFRCDPISEHNRLYWYRQTLGQGPEFLTYFQNEAQLEKSRLLSDRFSAERPKGSFSTLEIQRTEQGDSAMYLCASSPRGLNTGELFFGEGSRLTVL.